This T cell receptor (beta chain) was profiled in a study of human T cells and chemical hapten exposure. TCRdb passed the RACE reads through MiXCR, listing each CDR3 protein once. This table has roughly 200,000 distinct CDR3 sequences, about 25% appearing once. Findings of the study overall: The study found expanded TCRs formed significantly more large CDR3 similarity clusters than controls.

The CDR3 runs to 15 residues. The V gene's germline CDR1 is KGHSH and CDR2 LQKENI. The trim removed 5 bases at V and 5 bases at J, leaving 11 bases unmatched. Time point denoted: patch test 3, about 24 weeks after DPC sensitization. The treatment denotes: therapeutic diphenylcyclopropenone sensitization with weekly scalp DPC. Worth noting for this clonotype: The antigen remains unidentified.

The sample in question was whole blood, obtained in connection with sensitization to the hapten diphenylcyclopropenone (DPC). This receptor was taken from a woman aged 40-49 years with alopecia areata. Some clones in this sample may be carry-over from other donors' samples. The rearrangement uses TRBV18 and TRBJ2-7, with 8 bases matching TRBD2. As DNA, the CDR3 is TGTGCCAGCTCAAAGACTACGGGACTAGGGGACGAGCAGTACTTC. It is translated as CASSKTTGLGDEQYF.